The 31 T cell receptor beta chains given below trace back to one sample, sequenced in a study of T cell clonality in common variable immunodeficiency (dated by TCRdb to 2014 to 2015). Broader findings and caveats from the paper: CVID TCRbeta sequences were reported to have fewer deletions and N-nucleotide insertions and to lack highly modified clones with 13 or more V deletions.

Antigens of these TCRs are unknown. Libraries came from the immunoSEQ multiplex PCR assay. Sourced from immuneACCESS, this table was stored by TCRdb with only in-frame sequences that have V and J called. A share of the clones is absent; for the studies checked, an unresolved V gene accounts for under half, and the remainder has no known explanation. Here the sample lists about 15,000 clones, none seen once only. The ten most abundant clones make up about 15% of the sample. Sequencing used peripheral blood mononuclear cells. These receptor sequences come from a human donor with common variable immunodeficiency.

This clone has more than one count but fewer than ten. CDR3 protein: CASSPREETQYF. The sequenced CDR3 bases are TGTGCCAGCTCACCGAGGGAAGAGACC. The rearrangement joins TRBV18 to TRBJ2-5; tentatively, D is TRBD2 (5 bases). The read ends 3 residues early relative to the CDR3; the germline J gene fills the gap. The ends were cut back, 3 bases at V and 3 bases at J, with 5 bases in the middle. This CDR3 contains 12 residues. The germline V gene has CDR1 KGHSH and CDR2 LQKENI.

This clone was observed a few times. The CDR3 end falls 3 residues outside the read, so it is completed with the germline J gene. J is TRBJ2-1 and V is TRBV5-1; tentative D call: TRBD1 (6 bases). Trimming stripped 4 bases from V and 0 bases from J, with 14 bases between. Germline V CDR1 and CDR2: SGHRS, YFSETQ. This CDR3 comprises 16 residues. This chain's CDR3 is CASSEQGWGSYNEQFF. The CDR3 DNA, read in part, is TGCGCCAGCAGCGAACAGGGATGGGGCTCCTACAATGAG.

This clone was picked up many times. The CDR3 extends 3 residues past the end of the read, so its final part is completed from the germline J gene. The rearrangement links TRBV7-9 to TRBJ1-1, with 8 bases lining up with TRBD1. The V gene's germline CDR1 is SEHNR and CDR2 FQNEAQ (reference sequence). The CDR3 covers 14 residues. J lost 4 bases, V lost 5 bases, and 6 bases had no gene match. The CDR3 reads CASSPTTGVTEAFF. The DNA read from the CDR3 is TGTGCCAGCAGCCCAACGACAGGGGTCACTGAA.

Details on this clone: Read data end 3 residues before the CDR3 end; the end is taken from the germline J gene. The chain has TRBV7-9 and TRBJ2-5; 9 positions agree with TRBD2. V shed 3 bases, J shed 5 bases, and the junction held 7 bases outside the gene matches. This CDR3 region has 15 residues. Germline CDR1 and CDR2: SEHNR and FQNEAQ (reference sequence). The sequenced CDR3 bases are TGTGCCAGCAGCTTGAGGCGGGGGGGCCTTGAGACC. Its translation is CASSLRRGGLET. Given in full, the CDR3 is CASSLRRGGLETQYF.

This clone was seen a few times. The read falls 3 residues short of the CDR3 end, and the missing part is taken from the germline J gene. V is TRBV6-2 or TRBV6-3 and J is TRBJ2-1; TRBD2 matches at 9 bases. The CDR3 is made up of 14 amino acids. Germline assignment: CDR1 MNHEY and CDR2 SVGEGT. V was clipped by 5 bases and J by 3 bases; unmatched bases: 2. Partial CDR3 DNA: TGTGCCAGCAGTCTTAGCGGGAGCTACAATGAG. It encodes CASSLSGSYNE. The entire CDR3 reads CASSLSGSYNEQFF.

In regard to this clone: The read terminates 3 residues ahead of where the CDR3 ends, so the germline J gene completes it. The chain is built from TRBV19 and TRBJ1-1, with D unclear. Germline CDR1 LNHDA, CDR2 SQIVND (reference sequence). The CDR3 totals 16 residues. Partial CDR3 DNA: TGTGCCAGTAGTATAGATCGGGTCTCGTCCGTCTTAGGA. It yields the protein CASSIDRVSSVLG. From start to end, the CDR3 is CASSIDRVSSVLGAFF.

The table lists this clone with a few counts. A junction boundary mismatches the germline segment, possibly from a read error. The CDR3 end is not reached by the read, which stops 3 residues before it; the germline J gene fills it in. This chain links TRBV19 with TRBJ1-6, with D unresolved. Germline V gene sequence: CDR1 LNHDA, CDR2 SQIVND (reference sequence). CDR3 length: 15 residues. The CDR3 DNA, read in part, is TGTGCCAGTAGCATATCCCCCAATAGCAATTCAACC. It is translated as CASSISPNSNST. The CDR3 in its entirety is CASSISPNSNSTLHF.

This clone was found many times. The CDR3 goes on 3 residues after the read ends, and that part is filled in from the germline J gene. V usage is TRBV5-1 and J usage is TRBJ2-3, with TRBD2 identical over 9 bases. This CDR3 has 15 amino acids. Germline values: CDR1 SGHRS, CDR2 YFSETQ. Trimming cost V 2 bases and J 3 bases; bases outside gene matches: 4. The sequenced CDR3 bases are TGCGCCAGCAGCTTATCGGGACTAGCTACAGATACG. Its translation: CASSLSGLATDT. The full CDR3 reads CASSLSGLATDTQYF.

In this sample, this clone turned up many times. This CDR3 is CASSVQGNSYNEQFF. Incomplete CDR3 DNA: TGTGCCAGCTCAGTACAGGGGAACTCCTACAATGAG. This chain connects TRBV18 to TRBJ2-1; 7 nucleotides line up with TRBD1. The sequence runs out 3 residues before the end of the CDR3; the remainder is reconstructed from the germline J gene. The CDR3 runs to 15 residues. CDR1 KGHSH and CDR2 LQKENI come from the germline V gene. The V gene end was trimmed by 5 bases and the J gene end by 0 bases; junction bases not matched to a gene: 4. Looking up the rest from reference TRBV18 and TRBJ2-1 gives the full variable domain: NAGVMQNPRHLVRRRGQEARLRCSPMKGHSHVYWYRQLPEEGLKFMVYLQKENIIDESGMPKERFSAEFPKEGPSILRIQQVVRGDSAAYFCASSVQGNSYNEQFFGPGTRLTVL.

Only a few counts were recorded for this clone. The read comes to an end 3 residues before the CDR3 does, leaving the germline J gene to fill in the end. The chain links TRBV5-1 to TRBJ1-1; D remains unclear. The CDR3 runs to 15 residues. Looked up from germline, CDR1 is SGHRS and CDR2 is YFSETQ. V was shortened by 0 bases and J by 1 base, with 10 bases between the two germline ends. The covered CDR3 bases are TGCGCCAGCAGCTTGGGACACTTAGGGAACACTGAA. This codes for CASSLGHLGNTE. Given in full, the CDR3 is CASSLGHLGNTEAFF.

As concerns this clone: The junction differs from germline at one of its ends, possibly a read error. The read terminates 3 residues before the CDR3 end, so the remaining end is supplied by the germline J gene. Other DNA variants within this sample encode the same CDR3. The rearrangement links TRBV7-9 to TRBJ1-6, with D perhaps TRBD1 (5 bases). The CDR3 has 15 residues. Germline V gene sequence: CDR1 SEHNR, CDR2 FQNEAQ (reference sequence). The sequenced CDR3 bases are TGTGCTAGCAGCTTATGGGGCTCCGGCAGTTCACCC. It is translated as CASSLWGSGSSP. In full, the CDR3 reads CASSLWGSGSSPLHF.

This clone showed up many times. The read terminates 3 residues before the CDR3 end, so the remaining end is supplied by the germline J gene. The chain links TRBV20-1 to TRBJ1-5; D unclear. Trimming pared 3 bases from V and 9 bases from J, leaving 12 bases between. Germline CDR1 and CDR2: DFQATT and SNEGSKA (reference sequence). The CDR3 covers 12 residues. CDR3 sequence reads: CSASESQRPQHF. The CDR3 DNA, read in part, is TGCAGTGCTAGCGAGAGCCAGCGGCCC.

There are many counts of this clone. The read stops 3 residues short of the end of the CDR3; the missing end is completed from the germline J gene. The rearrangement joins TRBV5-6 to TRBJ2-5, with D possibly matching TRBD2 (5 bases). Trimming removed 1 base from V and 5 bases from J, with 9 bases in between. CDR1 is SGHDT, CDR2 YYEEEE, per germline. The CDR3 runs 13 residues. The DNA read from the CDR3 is TGTGCCAGCAGCTTGAGATCGGGGGAGACC. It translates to CASSLRSGET. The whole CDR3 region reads CASSLRSGETQYF.

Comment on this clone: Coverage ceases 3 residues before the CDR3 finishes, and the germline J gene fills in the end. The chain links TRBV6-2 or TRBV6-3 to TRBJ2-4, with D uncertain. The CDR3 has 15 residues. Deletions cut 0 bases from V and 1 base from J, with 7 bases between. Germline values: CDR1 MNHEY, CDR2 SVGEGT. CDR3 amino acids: CASSYSSLAKNIQYF. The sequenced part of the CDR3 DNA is TGTGCCAGCAGTTACTCTTCCCTGGCCAAAAACATT.

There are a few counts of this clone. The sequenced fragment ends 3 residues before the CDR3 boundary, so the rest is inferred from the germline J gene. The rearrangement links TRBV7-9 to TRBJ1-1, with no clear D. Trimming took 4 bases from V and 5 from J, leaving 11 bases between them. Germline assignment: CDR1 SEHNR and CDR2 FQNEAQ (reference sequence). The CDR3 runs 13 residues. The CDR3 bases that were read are TGTGCCAGCAGCTGGGTGGAGCGTACTGAA. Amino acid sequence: CASSWVERTE. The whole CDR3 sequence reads CASSWVERTEAFF.

CDR3 bases read: TGTGCCAGCAGTGCCACCGGGGACTCCTACAATGAG. Protein product: CASSATGDSYNE. The entire CDR3 reads CASSATGDSYNEQFF. The genes are TRBV6-1 and TRBJ2-1, with D perhaps matching TRBD2 (5 bases). The read finishes 3 residues shy of the CDR3 end, and the germline J gene is used to complete it. Germline V gene data show CDR1 as MNHNS and CDR2 as SASEGT. This CDR3 has 15 residues. The V gene lost 4 bases and the J gene lost 0 bases, with 10 bases spanning the gap.

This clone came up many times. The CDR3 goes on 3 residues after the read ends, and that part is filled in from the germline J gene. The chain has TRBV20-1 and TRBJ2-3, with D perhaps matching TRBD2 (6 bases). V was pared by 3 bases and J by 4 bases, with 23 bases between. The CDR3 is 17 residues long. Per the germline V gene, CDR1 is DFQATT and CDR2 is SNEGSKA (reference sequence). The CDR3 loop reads CSASRQELRWRADTQYF. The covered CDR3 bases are TGCAGTGCTAGCCGACAAGAGCTTCGGTGGAGGGCAGATACG.

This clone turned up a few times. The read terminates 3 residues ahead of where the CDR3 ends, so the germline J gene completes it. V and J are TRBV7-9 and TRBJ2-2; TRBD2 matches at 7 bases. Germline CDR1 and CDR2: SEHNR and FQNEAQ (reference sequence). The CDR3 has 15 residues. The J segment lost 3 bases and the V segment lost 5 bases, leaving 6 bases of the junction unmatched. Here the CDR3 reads CASSRTRGDTGELFF. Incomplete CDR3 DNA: TGTGCCAGCAGCCGGACTAGAGGCGACACCGGGGAG.

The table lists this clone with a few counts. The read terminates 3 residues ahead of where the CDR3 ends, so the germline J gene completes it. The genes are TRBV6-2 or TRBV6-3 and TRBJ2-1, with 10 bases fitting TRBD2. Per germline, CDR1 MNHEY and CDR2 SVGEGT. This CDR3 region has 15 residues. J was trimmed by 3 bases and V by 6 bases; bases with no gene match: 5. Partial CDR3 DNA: TGTGCCAGCAGCCTACTAGCGGGAAACTACAATGAG. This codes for CASSLLAGNYNE. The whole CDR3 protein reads CASSLLAGNYNEQFF.

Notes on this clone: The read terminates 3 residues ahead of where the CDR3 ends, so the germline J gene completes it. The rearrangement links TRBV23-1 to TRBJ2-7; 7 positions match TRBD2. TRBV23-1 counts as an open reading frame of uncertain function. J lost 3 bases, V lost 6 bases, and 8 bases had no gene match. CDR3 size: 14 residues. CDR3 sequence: CASSRTRGCYEQYF. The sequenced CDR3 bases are TGCGCCAGCAGCCGGACTAGAGGGTGCTACGAG.

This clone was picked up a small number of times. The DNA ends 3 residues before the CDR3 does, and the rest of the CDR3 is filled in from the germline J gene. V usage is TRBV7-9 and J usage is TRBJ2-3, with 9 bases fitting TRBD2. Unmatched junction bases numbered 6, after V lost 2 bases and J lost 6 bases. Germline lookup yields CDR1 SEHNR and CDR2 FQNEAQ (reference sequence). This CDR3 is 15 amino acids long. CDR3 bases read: TGTGCCAGCAGCTTACGGCGGGGGGGGACGGATACG. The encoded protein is CASSLRRGGTDT. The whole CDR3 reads CASSLRRGGTDTQYF.

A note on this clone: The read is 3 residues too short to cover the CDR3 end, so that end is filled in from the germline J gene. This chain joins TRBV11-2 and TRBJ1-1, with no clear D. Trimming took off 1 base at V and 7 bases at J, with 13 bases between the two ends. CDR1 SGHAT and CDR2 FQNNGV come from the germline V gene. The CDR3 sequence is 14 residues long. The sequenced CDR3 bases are TGTGCCAGCAGCTTAGCCCTGACATCTTATGAA. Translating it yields CASSLALTSYE. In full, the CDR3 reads CASSLALTSYEAFF.

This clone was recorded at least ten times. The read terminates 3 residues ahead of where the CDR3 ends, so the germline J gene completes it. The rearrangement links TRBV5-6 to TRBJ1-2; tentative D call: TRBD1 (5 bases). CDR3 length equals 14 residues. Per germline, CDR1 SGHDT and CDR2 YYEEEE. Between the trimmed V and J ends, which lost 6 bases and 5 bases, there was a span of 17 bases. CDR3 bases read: TGTGCCAGCAAGCGGGGCTCTCCCTTTTATGGC. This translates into CASKRGSPFYG. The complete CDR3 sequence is CASKRGSPFYGYTF.

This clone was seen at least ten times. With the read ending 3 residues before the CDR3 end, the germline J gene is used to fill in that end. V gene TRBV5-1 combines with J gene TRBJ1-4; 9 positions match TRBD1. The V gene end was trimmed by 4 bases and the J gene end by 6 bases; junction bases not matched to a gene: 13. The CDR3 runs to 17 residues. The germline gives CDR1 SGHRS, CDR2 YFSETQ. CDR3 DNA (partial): TGCGCCAGCAGCCGTCCGGGACAGGGTAATGTGGATGAAAAA. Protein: CASSRPGQGNVDEK. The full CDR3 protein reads CASSRPGQGNVDEKLFF.

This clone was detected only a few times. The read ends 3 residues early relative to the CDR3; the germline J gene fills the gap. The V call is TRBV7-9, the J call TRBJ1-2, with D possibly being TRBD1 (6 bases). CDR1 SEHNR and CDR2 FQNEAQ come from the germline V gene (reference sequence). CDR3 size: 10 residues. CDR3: CASGGGGYTF. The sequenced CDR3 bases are TGTGCCAGCGGGGGCGGAGGC.

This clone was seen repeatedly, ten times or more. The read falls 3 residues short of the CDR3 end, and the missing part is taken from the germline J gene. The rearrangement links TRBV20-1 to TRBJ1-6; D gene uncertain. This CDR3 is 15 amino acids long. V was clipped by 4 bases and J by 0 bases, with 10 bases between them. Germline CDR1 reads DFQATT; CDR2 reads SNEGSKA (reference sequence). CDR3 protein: CSATLRSSYNSPLHF. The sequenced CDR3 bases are TGCAGTGCTACGCTACGAAGCTCCTATAATTCACCC.

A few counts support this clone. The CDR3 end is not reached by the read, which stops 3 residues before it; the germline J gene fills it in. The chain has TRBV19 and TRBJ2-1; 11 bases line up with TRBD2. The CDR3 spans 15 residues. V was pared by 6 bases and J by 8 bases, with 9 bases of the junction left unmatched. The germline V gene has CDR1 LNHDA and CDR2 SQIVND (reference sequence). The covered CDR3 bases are TGTGCCAGTAGAACGGCTAGCGGGAGGATGTATGAG. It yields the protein CASRTASGRMYE. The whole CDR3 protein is CASRTASGRMYEQFF.

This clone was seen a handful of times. The DNA read from the CDR3 is TGCGCCAGCAGCCCGGGACAGGGGGCGAGGAGAGAGACC. Residues: CASSPGQGARRET. The CDR3, in full, reads CASSPGQGARRETQYF. This chain links TRBV5-1 with TRBJ2-5; 12 positions match TRBD1. The read gets to within 3 residues of the CDR3 end, and the germline J gene fills in the rest. The germline CDR1 and CDR2 sequences are SGHRS and YFSETQ. The CDR3 has 16 residues. V was clipped by 4 bases and J by 4 bases; unmatched bases: 8.

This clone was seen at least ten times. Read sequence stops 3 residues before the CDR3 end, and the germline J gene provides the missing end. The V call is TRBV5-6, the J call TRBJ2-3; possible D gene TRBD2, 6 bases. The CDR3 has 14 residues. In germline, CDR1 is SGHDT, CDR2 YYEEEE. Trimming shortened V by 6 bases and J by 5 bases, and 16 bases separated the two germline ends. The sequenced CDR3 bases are TGTGCCAGCACCACTTCCGCCGGGGGAGATACG. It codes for CASTTSAGGDT. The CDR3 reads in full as CASTTSAGGDTQYF.

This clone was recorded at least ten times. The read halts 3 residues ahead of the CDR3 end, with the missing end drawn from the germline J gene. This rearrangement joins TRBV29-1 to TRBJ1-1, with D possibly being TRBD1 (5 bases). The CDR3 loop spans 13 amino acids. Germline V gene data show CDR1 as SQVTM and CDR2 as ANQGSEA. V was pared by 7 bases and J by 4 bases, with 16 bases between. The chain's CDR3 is CSGGEASATEAFF. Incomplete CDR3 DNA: TGCAGCGGGGGGGAAGCCTCGGCCACTGAA.

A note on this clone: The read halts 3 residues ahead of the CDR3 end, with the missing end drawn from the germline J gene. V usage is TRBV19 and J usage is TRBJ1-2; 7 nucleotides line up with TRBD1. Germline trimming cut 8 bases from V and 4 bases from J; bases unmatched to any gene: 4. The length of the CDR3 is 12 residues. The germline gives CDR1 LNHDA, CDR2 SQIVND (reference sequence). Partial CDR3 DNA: TGTGCCAGTGACAGGGATGGCTATGGC. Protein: CASDRDGYG. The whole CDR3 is CASDRDGYGYTF.